The TCR beta chain described here comes from a study of identifying expanded T cells in peripheral blood. The CDR3 contains 20 residues. Germline lookup yields CDR1 SGHNT and CDR2 YYREEE (reference sequence). Losses at the gene ends were 1 base for V and 1 base for J; bases not matched to a gene: 18. The protocol was immunoSEQ multiplex PCR, while the TCRdb copy is restricted to in-frame clones and leaves out a portion. The table lists approximately 90,000 clones, 88% of them singletons. J is TRBJ2-7 and V is TRBV5-4, with TRBD2 matching over 9 bases. Sequenced sample: blood. The clonotype originates from a person aged 18-69 years in good health. For the CDR3, the DNA is TGTGCCAGCAGCTTGAAGGGGGGTTTCTTAGGACTAGCGCTTTCCTACGAGCAGTACTTC. Its translation is CASSLKGGFLGLALSYEQYF.